The rows below give T cell receptor beta chains drawn from one sample of a study of blood T cell repertoires in COVID-19. Data came from immunoSEQ multiplex PCR; TCRdb stores just in-frame clones and leaves some out. The data show 65,000 or so clones, about nine tenths seen once. Specimen: peripheral blood. All receptors derive from a human donor with acute or convalescent COVID-19. The donor label of this sample is uncertain. CDR3s include the opening cysteine and the closing phenylalanine or tryptophan. A D gene is named only where the DNA matches it firmly. The size entry is marked missing in some rows and otherwise reads once, few, many or a size class.

TRBD1	TRBJ1-1	.	TRBV5-1	CASSLAVRGRTEAFF	TGCGCCAGCAGCTTGGCAGTCAGGGGGCGAACTGAAGCTTTCTTT
.	TRBJ2-1	.	TRBV7-2	CASSLDGPGSSYNEQFF	TGTGCCAGCAGCTTAGATGGACCCGGGAGCTCCTACAATGAGCAGTTCTTC
.	TRBJ2-4	.	TRBV10-1	CASSLQGGTAKNIQYF	TGCGCCAGCAGTCTACAGGGTGGTACGGCCAAAAACATTCAGTACTTC
TRBD1	TRBJ2-1	.	TRBV6-5	CASGQGLHYNEQFF	TGTGCCAGCGGACAGGGTCTTCACTACAATGAGCAGTTCTTC
TRBD1	TRBJ2-1	.	TRBV11-3	CASSRIGQGAMNEQFF	TGTGCCAGCAGCCGGATCGGACAGGGGGCAATGAATGAGCAGTTCTTC
TRBD1	TRBJ1-5	.	TRBV7-6	CASSLSTGANQPQHF	TGTGCCAGCAGCTTATCTACAGGGGCCAATCAGCCCCAGCATTTT
.	TRBJ1-1	.	TRBV10-3	CAISESKGGTTTEAFF	TGTGCCATCAGTGAGTCGAAAGGAGGTACCACCACTGAAGCTTTCTTT
.	TRBJ1-5	once	TRBV10-3	CAISSRAAGDSNQPQHF	TGTGCCATCAGTTCACGGGCAGCAGGGGATAGCAATCAGCCCCAGCATTTT
.	TRBJ2-5	.	TRBV2	CASSEALARKETQYF	TGTGCCAGCAGTGAAGCGCTAGCGAGAAAAGAGACCCAGTACTTC
TRBD2	TRBJ2-1	.	TRBV28	CASSLVAGGPSVHNEQFF	TGTGCCAGCAGTTTGGTAGCGGGAGGGCCCTCCGTGCACAATGAGCAGTTCTTC
.	TRBJ1-5	.	TRBV12-3/TRBV12-4	CASSNMAPQPQHF	TGTGCCAGCAGCAATATGGCCCCCCAGCCCCAGCATTTT
TRBD1	TRBJ1-2	.	TRBV9	CASSVPGTGVGYTF	TGTGCCAGCAGCGTCCCCGGGACAGGGGTAGGCTACACCTTC
.	TRBJ1-6	.	TRBV3-1/TRBV3-2	CASSHGVPENSPLHF	TGTGCCAGCAGCCACGGGGTTCCAGAAAATTCACCCCTCCACTTT
.	TRBJ1-2	.	TRBV7-2	CASSLDLEGGLDGYTF	TGTGCCAGCAGCTTAGATTTGGAGGGAGGTTTAGATGGCTACACCTTC
TRBD1	TRBJ1-6	.	TRBV10-3	CAISEDRVSTPLHF	TGTGCCATCAGTGAAGACAGGGTTAGTACACCCCTCCACTTT
.	TRBJ1-2	.	TRBV6-1	CASSDGGYTF	TGTGCCAGCAGTGACGGTGGCTACACCTTC
.	TRBJ1-6	.	TRBV5-1	CASSRRNNSPLHF	TGCGCCAGCAGTCGCAGGAACAATTCACCCCTCCACTTT
.	TRBJ2-3	.	TRBV10-3	CAISGSEASTDTQYF	TGTGCCATCAGTGGCTCAGAAGCGAGCACAGATACGCAGTATTTT
TRBD2	TRBJ2-3	.	TRBV5-4	CASTRGPSGSTDTQYF	TGTGCCAGCACCCGAGGCCCTAGCGGGAGTACAGATACGCAGTATTTT
.	TRBJ1-3	.	TRBV12-5	CASGLDLLVGAHSGNTIYF	TGTGCTAGTGGTTTGGATCTCTTAGTAGGGGCCCACTCTGGAAACACCATATATTTT
.	TRBJ1-4	.	TRBV3-1/TRBV3-2	CASSQPGNEKLFF	TGTGCCAGCAGCCAACCCGGTAATGAAAAACTGTTTTTT
TRBD2	TRBJ2-3	.	TRBV19	CASSIVSSGGLSSTDTQYF	TGTGCCAGTAGTATAGTTTCGAGCGGGGGCCTCTCTAGCACAGATACGCAGTATTTT
TRBD1	TRBJ1-4	.	TRBV29-1	CSVGGTGGEKLFF	TGCAGCGTTGGGGGGACAGGGGGCGAAAAACTGTTTTTT
TRBD1	TRBJ1-5	.	TRBV27	CASSSGGGQPQHF	TGTGCCAGCAGTTCAGGGGGCGGTCAGCCCCAGCATTTT
.	TRBJ1-3	.	TRBV7-9	CASSLEVSISGNTIYF	TGTGCCAGCAGCTTAGAAGTCAGTATCTCTGGAAACACCATATATTTT
TRBD2	TRBJ2-5	.	TRBV29-1	CSVSAGGLETQYF	TGCAGCGTCTCAGCGGGAGGGCTAGAGACCCAGTACTTC
TRBD1	TRBJ2-3	.	TRBV5-4	CASSRDRGRTDTQYF	TGTGCCAGCAGCAGGGACAGGGGTCGTACAGATACGCAGTATTTT
TRBD2	TRBJ2-3	.	TRBV19	CASSIIGTSGTDTQYF	TGTGCCAGTAGCATAATCGGGACTAGCGGCACAGATACGCAGTATTTT
TRBD2	TRBJ2-3	.	TRBV2	CASRGLAGSLRDTQYF	TGTGCCAGCAGAGGACTAGCGGGGTCCCTCAGGGATACGCAGTATTTT
TRBD1	TRBJ2-3	.	TRBV18	CASSPLLPGGDTQYF	TGTGCCAGCTCACCACTACTGCCAGGGGGAGATACGCAGTATTTT
.	TRBJ1-1	once	TRBV18	CASSIGGGNTEAFF	TGTGCCAGCTCCATAGGGGGTGGGAACACTGAAGCTTTCTTT
TRBD2	TRBJ2-7	.	TRBV16	CASSQRLAELSSYEQYF	TGTGCCAGCAGCCAAAGACTAGCGGAACTCAGCTCCTACGAGCAGTACTTC
.	TRBJ2-5	few	TRBV9	CASSVRGSEGTQYF	TGTGCCAGCAGCGTGCGTGGGTCCGAGGGGACCCAGTACTTC
TRBD2	TRBJ2-5	.	TRBV11-3	CASSQGLAGGTVETQYF	TGTGCCAGCAGCCAAGGACTAGCGGGGGGAACCGTGGAGACCCAGTACTTC
.	TRBJ2-1	.	TRBV19	CASRTSHDEQFF	TGTGCCAGTAGAACAAGTCACGATGAGCAGTTCTTC
TRBD1	TRBJ1-1	.	TRBV11-1	CASSLTGTTEAFF	TGTGCCAGCAGCTTGACAGGGACCACTGAAGCTTTCTTT
.	TRBJ2-7	.	TRBV5-4	CASSLWPYDREDIEQYF	TGTGCCAGCAGCTTATGGCCCTATGACCGGGAAGACATCGAGCAGTACTTC